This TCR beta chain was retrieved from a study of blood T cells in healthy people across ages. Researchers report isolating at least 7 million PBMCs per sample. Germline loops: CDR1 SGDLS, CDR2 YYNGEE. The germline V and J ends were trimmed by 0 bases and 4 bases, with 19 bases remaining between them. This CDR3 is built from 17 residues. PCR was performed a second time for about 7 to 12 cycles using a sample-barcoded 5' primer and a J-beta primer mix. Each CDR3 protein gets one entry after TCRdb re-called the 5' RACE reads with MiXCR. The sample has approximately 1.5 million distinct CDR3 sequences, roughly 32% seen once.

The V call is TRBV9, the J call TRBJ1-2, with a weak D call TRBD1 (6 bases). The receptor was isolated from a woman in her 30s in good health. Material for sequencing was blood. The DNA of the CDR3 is TGTGCCAGCAGCGTAGGGGTCGGGGGGCGTTTGAGCTATGGCTACACCTTC. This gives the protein CASSVGVGGRLSYGYTF.